Reported below is one TCR beta chain. Its matching antigen is unknown. The sample comes from a study of cytomegalovirus exposure and HLA in healthy donors. Study findings and constraints: In a later analysis, most CMV-associated TCR beta chains appeared HLA-restricted. In the analysis, some V segments, TRBV6-2 and TRBV6-3 included, were excluded as indistinguishable. Among TCR sequences, most were rare, though some public TCRs appeared in many donors.

This CDR3 contains 14 residues. Trimming pared 0 bases from V and 3 bases from J, leaving 9 bases between. The germline V gene has CDR1 SGHDT and CDR2 YYEEEE. The study ran its PCR with 60 Vbeta and 13 Jbeta primers. TCRdb keeps only in-frame clones here, not all; method: immunoSEQ multiplex PCR. This specimen shows some 120,000 clones; the ten leading clones hold about 2.7%. The receptor's source is a man aged 25-45 years in good health and CMV-seronegative. Sequenced material: PBMCs. The rearrangement joins TRBV5-6 to TRBJ1-2, with no clear D. The CDR3 bases are TGTGCCAGCAGCTTGGCCCCGGTGGACTATGGCTACACCTTC. Translation: CASSLAPVDYGYTF.